The present entry profiles one TCR beta chain with its context. Produced via immunoSEQ multiplex PCR; TCRdb's table is partial and in-frame only. The table lists about 310,000 clones, roughly 89% of them singletons. This specimen belongs to a study of blood T cell repertoires in COVID-19. The overall study: PBMCs, B-cell-depleted T cells, or T cells provided the cDNA or gDNA that made up the material.

There are 16 residues in the CDR3. V was pared by 0 bases and J by 7 bases, with 9 bases of the junction left unmatched. Germline CDR1 MGHRA, CDR2 YSYEKL. The gene calls are TRBV4-1 and TRBJ2-1; the match to TRBD1 covers 7 bases. The sequenced material came from PBMCs or T cells enriched from blood (not recorded which). The receptor was derived from a woman aged 18-29 years who had recovered from COVID-19. The chain's CDR3 is CASSQDVRGRWNEQFF. CDR3 DNA sequence: TGCGCCAGCAGCCAAGATGTTAGGGGGCGCTGGAATGAGCAGTTCTTC.